Below are 3 T cell receptor beta chains sequenced from a single sample in a study of graft-versus-host responses after intestinal transplantation. The method was immunoSEQ multiplex PCR; TCRdb's version includes in-frame clones alone and lacks a portion of them. Here the sample spans 20,000 to 25,000 clones, about 35% being singletons. Co-plating was performed using around 200,000 CFSE-labeled responder cells and around 200,000 irradiated, violet-dye-labeled stimulator cells. The sequencing used alloreactive CD8+ T cells from a mixed lymphocyte reaction culture, collected before intestinal transplant. Subset indicated: CFSE-low proliferating T cells sorted from approximately 6-day pre-transplant mixed lymphocyte reaction (GvH or HvG direction). These receptors all stem from a human patient who received an intestinal transplant.

This clone was seen only a few times. The V call is TRBV9, the J call TRBJ2-3; 9 bases are a match to TRBD2. CDR1 and CDR2 (germline): SGDLS, YYNGEE. The CDR3 extends over 16 amino acids. The trim removed 0 bases at V and 2 bases at J, leaving 4 bases unmatched. The CDR3 DNA reads TGTGCCAGCAGCGTAGGGACTAGCGTGAACACAGATACGCAGTATTTT. Translated: CASSVGTSVNTDTQYF.

This chain joins TRBV11-2 and TRBJ2-1; D is unclear. Trimming cost V 3 bases and J 6 bases, with 0 bases left between them. Looked up from germline, CDR1 is SGHAT and CDR2 is FQNNGV. This CDR3 spans 10 amino acids. This chain's CDR3 is CASSFNEQFF. The DNA of the CDR3 is TGTGCCAGCAGCTTCAATGAGCAGTTCTTC. The whole variable domain, filled in from reference TRBV11-2 and TRBJ2-1, reads EAGVAQSPRYKIIEKRQSVAFWCNPISGHATLYWYQQILGQGPKLLIQFQNNGVVDDSQLPKDRFSAERLKGVDSTLKIQPAKLEDSAVYLCASSFNEQFFGPGTRLTVL.

This clone ranks as medium-sized. The genes are TRBV6-5 and TRBJ2-3; D is uncertain. Trimming took 5 bases from V and 6 from J, leaving 12 bases between them. The CDR3 totals 13 residues. CDR1 and CDR2 (germline): MNHEY, SVGAGI. CDR3 bases: TGTGCCAGCAGTACCGCCCGACCCGATACGCAGTATTTT. It is translated as CASSTARPDTQYF.